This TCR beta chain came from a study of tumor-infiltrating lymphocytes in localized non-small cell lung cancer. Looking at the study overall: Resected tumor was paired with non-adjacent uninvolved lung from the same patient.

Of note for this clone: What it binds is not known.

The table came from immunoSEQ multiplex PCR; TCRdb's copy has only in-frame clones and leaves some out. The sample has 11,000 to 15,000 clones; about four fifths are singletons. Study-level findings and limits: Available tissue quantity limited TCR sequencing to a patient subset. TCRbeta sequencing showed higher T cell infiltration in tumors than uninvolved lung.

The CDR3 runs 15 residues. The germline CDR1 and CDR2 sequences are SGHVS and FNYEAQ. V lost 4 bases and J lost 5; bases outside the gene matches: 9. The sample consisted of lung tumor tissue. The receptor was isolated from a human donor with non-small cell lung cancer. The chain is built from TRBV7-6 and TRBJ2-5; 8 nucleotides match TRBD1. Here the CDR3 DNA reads TGTGCCAGCAGCTCAACCGGGACAGGAGGGGAGACCCAGTACTTC. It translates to CASSSTGTGGETQYF.